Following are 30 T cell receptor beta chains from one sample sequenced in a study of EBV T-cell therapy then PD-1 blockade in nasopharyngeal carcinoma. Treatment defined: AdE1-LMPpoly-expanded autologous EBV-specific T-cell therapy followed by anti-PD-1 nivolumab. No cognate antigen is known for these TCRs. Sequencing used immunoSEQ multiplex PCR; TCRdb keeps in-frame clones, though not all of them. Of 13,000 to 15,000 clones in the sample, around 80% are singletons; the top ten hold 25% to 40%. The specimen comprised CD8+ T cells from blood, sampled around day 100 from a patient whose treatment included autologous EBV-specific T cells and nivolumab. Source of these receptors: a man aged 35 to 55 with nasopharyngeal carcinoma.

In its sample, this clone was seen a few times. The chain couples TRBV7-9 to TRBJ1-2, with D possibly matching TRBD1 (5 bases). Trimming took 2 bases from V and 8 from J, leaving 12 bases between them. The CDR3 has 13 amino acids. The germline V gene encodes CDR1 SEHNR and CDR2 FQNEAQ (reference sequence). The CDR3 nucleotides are TGTGCCAGCAGCTTATTCGGACAAGGCGGCTACACCTTC. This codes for CASSLFGQGGYTF.

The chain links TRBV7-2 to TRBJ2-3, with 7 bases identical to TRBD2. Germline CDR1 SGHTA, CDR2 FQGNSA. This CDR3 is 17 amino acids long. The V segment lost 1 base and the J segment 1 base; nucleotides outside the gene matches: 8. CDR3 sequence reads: CASSLGWGGDRTDTQYF. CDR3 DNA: TGTGCCAGCAGCTTAGGATGGGGGGGGGACCGCACAGATACGCAGTATTTT.

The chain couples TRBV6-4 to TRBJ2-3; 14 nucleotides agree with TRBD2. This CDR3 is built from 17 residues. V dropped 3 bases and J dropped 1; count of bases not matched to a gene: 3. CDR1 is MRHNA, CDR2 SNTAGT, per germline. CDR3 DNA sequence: TGTGCCAGCAGTGAGACTAGCGGGGGGGCCGGCACAGATACGCAGTATTTT. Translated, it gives CASSETSGGAGTDTQYF.

The CDR3 spells CAISPIGGATDTQYF. The CDR3 region has the DNA TGTGCCATCAGCCCTATTGGGGGGGCTACAGATACGCAGTATTTT. The rearrangement links TRBV10-3 to TRBJ2-3; D might be TRBD2 (7 bases). Trimming shortened V by 6 bases and J by 3 bases, and 16 bases separated the two germline ends. The germline gives CDR1 ENHRY, CDR2 SYGVKD. The CDR3 totals 15 residues.

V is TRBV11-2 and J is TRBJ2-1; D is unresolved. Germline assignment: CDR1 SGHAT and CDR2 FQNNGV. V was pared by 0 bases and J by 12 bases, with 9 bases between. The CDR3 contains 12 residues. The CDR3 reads CASSLDQVGQFF. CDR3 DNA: TGTGCCAGCAGCTTAGATCAAGTAGGGCAGTTCTTC.

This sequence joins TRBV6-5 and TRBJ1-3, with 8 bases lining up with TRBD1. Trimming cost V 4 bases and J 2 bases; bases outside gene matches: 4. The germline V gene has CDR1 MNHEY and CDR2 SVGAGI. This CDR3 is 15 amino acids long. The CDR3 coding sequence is TGTGCCAGCAGTTCATGGACAGGGCCTGGAAACACCATATATTTT. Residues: CASSSWTGPGNTIYF.

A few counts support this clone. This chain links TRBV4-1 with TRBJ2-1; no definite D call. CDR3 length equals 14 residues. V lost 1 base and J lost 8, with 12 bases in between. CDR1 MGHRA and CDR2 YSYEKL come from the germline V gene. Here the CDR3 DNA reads TGCGCCAGCAGCCAAGGACCGGGTCGTTATGAGCAGTTCTTC. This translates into CASSQGPGRYEQFF.

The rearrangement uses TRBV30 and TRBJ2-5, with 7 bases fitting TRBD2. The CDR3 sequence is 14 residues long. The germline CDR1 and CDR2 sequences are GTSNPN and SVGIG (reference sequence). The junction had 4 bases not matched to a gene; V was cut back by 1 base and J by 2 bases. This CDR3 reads CAWSAAGLQETQYF. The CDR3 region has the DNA TGTGCCTGGAGTGCAGCGGGGTTACAAGAGACCCAGTACTTC.

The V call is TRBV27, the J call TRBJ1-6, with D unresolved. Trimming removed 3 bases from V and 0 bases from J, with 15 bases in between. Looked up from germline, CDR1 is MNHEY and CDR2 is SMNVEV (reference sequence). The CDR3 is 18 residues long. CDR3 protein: CASSFRRAPSSYNSPLHF. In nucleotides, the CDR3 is TGTGCCAGCAGTTTTAGGAGAGCTCCGAGCTCCTATAATTCACCCCTCCACTTT.

The CDR3, as DNA: TGTGCCAGCAGCTTAGCGGGCAGGGGTAACACTGAAGCTTTCTTT. This encodes CASSLAGRGNTEAFF. The J gene is TRBJ1-1, the V gene TRBV7-2; possibly TRBD1 for D (6 bases). The V end was cut by 0 bases, the J end by 2 bases, with 10 bases between. The germline V gene has CDR1 SGHTA and CDR2 FQGNSA. The CDR3 totals 15 residues.

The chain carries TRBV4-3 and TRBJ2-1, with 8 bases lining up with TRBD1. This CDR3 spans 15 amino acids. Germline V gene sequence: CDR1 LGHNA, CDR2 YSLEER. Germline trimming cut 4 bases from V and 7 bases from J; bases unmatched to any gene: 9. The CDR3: CASSPTGVNWNEQFF. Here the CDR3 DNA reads TGCGCCAGCAGCCCGACAGGGGTAAATTGGAATGAGCAGTTCTTC.

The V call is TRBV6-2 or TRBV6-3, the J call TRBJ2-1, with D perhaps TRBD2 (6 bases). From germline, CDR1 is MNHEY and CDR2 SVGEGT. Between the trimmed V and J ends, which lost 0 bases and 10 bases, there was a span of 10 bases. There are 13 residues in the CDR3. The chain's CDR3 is CASSYSELAEQFF. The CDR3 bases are TGTGCCAGCAGTTACTCGGAGCTAGCGGAGCAGTTCTTC.

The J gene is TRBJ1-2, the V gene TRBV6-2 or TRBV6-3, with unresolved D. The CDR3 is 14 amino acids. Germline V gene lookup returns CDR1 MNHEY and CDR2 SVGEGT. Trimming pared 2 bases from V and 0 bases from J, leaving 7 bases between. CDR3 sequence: CASSYRQPNYGYTF. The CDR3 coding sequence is TGTGCCAGCAGTTACAGGCAGCCTAACTATGGCTACACCTTC.

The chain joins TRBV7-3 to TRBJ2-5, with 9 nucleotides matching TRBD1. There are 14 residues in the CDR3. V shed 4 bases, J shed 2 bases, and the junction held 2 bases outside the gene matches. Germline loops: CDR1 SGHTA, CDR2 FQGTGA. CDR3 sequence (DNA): TGTGCCAGCAGCTCGACAGGGGGACAAGAGACCCAGTACTTC. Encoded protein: CASSSTGGQETQYF.

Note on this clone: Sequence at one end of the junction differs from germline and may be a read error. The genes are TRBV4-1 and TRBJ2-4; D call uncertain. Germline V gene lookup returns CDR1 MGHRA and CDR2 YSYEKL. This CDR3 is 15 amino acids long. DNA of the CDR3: TGCGGCAGCAGCCAAGACGGATGGGCCAAAAACATTCAGTACTTC. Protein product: CGSSQDGWAKNIQYF.

In DNA, the CDR3 is TGTGCCAGCAGCGCATCCCCAGGGAGCCTCTACTACGAGCAGTACTTC. Translating it yields CASSASPGSLYYEQYF. This chain joins TRBV9 and TRBJ2-7, with D perhaps given as TRBD1 or TRBD2 (5 bases each). CDR3 length equals 16 residues. V shed 3 bases and J shed 3 bases, with 19 bases lying between them. CDR1 and CDR2 (germline): SGDLS, YYNGEE. The whole variable domain, filled in from reference TRBV9 and TRBJ2-7, reads DSGVTQTPKHLITATGQRVTLRCSPRSGDLSVYWYQQSLDQGLQFLIQYYNGEERAKGNILERFSAQQFPDLHSELNLSSLELGDSALYFCASSASPGSLYYEQYFGPGTRLTVT.

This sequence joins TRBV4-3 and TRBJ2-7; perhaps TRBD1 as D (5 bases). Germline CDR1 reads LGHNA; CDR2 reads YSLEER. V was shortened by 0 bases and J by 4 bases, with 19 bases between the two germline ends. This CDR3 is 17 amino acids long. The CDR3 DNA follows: TGCGCCAGCAGCCAAGATATAGGGGAAGGACCCCATTACGAGCAGTACTTC. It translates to CASSQDIGEGPHYEQYF.

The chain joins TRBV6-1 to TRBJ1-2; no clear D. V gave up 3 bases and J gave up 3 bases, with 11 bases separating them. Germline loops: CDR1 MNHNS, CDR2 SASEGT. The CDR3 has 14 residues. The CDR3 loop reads CASSEAGIDYGYTF. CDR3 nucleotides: TGTGCCAGCAGTGAGGCAGGAATTGACTATGGCTACACCTTC.

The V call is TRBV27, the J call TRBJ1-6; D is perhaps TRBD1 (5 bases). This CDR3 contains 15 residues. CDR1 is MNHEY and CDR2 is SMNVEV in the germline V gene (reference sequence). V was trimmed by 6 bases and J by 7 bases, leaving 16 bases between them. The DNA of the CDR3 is TGTGCCAGCAGATATGGGGGTTATCCGAATTCACCCCTCCACTTT. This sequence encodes CASRYGGYPNSPLHF.

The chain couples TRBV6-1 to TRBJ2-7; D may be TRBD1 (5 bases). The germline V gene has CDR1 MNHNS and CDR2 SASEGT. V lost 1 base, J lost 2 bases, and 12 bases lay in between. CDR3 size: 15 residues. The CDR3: CASSEEEGETYEQYF. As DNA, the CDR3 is TGTGCCAGCAGTGAAGAGGAAGGGGAAACCTACGAGCAGTACTTC.

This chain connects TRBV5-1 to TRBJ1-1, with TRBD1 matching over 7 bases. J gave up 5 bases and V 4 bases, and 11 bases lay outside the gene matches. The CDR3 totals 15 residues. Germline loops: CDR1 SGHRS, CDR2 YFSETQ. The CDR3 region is CASSGAEGAGTEAFF. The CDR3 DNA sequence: TGCGCCAGCAGCGGGGCTGAGGGGGCGGGGACTGAAGCTTTCTTT.

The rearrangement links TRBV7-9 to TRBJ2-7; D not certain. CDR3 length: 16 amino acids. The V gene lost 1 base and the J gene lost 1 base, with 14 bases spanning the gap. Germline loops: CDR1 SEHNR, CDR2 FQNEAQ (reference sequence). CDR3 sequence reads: CASSLVLGFRSYEQYF. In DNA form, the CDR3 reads TGTGCCAGCAGCTTAGTATTGGGGTTTAGGTCCTACGAGCAGTACTTC.

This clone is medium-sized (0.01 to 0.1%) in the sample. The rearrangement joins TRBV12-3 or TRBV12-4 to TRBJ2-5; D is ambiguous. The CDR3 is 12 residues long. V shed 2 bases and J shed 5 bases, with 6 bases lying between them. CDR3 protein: CASSLSRETQYF. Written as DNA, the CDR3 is TGTGCCAGCAGTTTAAGTCGGGAGACCCAGTACTTC.

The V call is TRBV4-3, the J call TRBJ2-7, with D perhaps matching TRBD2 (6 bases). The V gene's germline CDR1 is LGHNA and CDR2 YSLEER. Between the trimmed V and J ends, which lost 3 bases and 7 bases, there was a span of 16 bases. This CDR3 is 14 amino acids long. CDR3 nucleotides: TGCGCCAGCAGCCAGGAGGGTGGGGCCGGTGAGCAGTACTTC. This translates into CASSQEGGAGEQYF.

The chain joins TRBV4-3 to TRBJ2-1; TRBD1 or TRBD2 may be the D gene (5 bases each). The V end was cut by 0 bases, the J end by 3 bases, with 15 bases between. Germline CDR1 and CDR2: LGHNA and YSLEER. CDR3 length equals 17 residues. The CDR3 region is CASSQEGAGRYYNEQFF. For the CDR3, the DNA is TGCGCCAGCAGCCAAGAAGGGGCAGGGAGATACTACAATGAGCAGTTCTTC.

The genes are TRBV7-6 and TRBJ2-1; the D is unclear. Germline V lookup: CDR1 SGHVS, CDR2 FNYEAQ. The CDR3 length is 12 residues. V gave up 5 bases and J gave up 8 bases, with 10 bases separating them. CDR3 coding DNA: TGTGCCAGCAGCGGAAGAACGGATGAGCAGTTCTTC. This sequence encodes CASSGRTDEQFF. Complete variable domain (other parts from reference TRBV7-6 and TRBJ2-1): GAGVSQSPRYKVTKRGQDVALRCDPISGHVSLYWYRQALGQGPEFLTYFNYEAQQDKSGLPNDRFSAERPEGSISTLTIQRTEQRDSAMYRCASSGRTDEQFFGPGTRLTVL.

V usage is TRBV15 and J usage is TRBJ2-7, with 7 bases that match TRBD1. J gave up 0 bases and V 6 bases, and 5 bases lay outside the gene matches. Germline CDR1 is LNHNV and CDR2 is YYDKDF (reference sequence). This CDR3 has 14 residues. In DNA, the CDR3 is TGTGCCACCAGGAGGACAGGCAGCTCCTACGAGCAGTACTTC. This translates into CATRRTGSSYEQYF.

CDR3 DNA sequence: TGTGCCAGCAGTCTGACAGGGGGCAGGAACATTCAGTACTTC. It specifies CASSLTGGRNIQYF. The rearrangement uses TRBV6-5 and TRBJ2-4; 10 bases align to TRBD1. Germline trimming cut 5 bases from V and 7 bases from J; bases unmatched to any gene: 5. The CDR3 is 14 residues long. Germline-derived CDR1 and CDR2 are MNHEY and SVGAGI.

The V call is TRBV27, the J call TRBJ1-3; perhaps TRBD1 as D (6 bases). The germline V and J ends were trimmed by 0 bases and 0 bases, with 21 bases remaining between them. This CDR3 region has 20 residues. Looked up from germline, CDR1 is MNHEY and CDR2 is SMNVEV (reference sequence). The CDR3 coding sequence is TGTGCCAGCAGTTTATCGGGGTCGGCAGGGGCTGCGAGCTCTGGAAACACCATATATTTT. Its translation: CASSLSGSAGAASSGNTIYF.

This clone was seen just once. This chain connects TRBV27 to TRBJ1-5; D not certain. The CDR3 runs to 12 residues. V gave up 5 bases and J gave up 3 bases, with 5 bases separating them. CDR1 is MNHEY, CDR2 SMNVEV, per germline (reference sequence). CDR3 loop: CASSKVNQPQHF. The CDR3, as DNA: TGTGCCAGCAGTAAAGTCAATCAGCCCCAGCATTTT.